The clone carrying this TCR beta chain was observed many times. Its target is unknown. This specimen belongs to a study of response to subunit inactivated influenza vaccine. Unmatched junction bases numbered 14, after V lost 2 bases and J lost 4 bases. This CDR3 spans 18 amino acids. The germline CDR1 and CDR2 sequences are MNHEY and SVGAGI. Whole-study results and caveats: New T cells are recruited in small numbers by each seasonal influenza vaccination, according to the authors' suggestion.

MiXCR, applied by TCRdb to the RT-PCR reads, yields one record per CDR3 protein. The data show about 500,000 distinct CDR3 sequences, with 10% to 15% seen just once and around 13% held by the top ten. This sequence was found in a man aged 45-65 years who received an inactivated influenza vaccine. The chain uses TRBV6-5 and TRBJ2-7; 10 bases align to TRBD2. Sequencing used PBMCs from blood, obtained around seven weeks after vaccination. CDR3 sequence (DNA): TGTGCCAGCAGTTACCTGATTCCGGTCGGACTAGCGGCATACGAGCAGTACTTC. Residues: CASSYLIPVGLAAYEQYF.